This T cell receptor (beta chain) derives from a study of beta chain features in type 1 diabetes. The overall study: Examination of sorted cells across all samples involved around 98 million cells.

The sample holds many counts of this clone. Its antigen is unidentified. General study points: Patients' naive, central memory and regulatory TCRB repertoires appeared more alike than those of healthy donors. Researchers cautioned that cDNA sequencing could over-represent cells with high TCR expression.

The entirety of the isolated RNA underwent reverse transcription, so expressed TCRB transcripts were sequenced. TCRdb keeps only in-frame clones here, not all; method: immunoSEQ multiplex PCR. The profile covers about 140,000 clones, with 9.7% appearing a single time and 0.65% taken by the ten largest. The CDR3 is made up of 16 amino acids. From germline, CDR1 is SQVTM and CDR2 ANQGSEA. V was shortened by 3 bases and J by 3 bases, with 19 bases between the two germline ends. Specimen: central memory CD4+ T cells from blood. This receptor was identified in a woman aged 40 to 49 in good health. The genes are TRBV29-1 and TRBJ2-3; tentatively, D is TRBD1 (6 bases). This chain's CDR3 is CSVEGVDSLRTDTQYF. Written as DNA, the CDR3 is TGCAGCGTTGAGGGTGTGGACAGTCTACGTACAGATACGCAGTATTTT.